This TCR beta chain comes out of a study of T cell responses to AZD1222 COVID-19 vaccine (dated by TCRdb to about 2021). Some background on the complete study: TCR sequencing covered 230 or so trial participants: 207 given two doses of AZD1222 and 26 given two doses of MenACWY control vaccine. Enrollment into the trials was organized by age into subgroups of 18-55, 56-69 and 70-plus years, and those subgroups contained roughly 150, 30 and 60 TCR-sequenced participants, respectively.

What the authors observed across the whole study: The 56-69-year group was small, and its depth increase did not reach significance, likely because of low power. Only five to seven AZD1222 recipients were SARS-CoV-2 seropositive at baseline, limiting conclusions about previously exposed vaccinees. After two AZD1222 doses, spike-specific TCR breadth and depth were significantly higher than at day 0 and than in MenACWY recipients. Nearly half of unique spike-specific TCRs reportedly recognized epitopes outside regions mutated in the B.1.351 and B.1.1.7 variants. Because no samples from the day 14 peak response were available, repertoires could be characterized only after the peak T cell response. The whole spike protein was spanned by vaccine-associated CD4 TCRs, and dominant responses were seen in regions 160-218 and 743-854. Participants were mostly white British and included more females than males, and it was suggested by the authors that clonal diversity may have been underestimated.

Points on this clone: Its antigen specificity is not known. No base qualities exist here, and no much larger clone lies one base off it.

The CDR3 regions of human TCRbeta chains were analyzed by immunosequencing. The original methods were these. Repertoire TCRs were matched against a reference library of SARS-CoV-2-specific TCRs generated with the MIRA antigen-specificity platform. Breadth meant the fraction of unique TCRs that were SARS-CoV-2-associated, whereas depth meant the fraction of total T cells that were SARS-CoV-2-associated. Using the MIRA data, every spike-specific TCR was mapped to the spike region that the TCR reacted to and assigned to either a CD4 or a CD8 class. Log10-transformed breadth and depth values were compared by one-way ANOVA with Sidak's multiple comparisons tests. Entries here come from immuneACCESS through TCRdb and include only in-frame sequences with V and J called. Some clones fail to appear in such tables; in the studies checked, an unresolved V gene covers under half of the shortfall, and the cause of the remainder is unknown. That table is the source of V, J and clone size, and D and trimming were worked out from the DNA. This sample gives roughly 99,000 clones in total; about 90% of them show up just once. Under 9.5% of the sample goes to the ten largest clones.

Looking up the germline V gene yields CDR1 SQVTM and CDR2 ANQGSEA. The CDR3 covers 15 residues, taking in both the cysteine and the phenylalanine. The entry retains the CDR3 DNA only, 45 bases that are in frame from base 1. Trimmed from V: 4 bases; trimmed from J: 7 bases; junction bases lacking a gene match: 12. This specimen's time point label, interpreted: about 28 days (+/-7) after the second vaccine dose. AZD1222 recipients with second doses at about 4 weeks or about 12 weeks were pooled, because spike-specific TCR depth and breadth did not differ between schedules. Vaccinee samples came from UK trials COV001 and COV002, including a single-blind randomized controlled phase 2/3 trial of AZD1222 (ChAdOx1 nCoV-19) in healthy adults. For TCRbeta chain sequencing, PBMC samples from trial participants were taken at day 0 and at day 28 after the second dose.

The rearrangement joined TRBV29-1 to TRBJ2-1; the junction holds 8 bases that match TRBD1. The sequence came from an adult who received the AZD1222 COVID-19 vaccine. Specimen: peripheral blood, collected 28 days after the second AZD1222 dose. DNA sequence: TGCAGCGTTGTGTTTGTAGGACAGGGAAATAATGAGCAGTTCTTC. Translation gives CSVVFVGQGNNEQFF.